The TCR beta chain under discussion was sequenced for a study of graft-versus-host responses after intestinal transplantation. Grafts had their tissue processed, releasing intraepithelial and lamina propria lymphocytes. This clone has more than one count but fewer than ten. The table came from immunoSEQ multiplex PCR; TCRdb's copy has only in-frame clones and leaves some out. The profile shows over 60,000 clones, 75% to 90% of them singletons. This TCR came from a human patient who received an intestinal transplant, so some T cells may come from the graft donor. This specimen consisted of ileum tissue, obtained more than 350 days after transplant.

CDR3 sequence reads: CASSFNLRYAGYTF. CDR3 sequence (DNA): TGTGCCAGCAGTTTTAATTTGAGGTACGCTGGCTACACCTTC. The chain recombines TRBV28 with TRBJ1-2; D is undetermined. Trimming left V 3 bases short and J 7 bases short, with 15 bases between. Germline V lookup: CDR1 MDHEN, CDR2 SYDVKM. The CDR3 length is 14 residues.